This T cell receptor beta chain was identified during a study of beta chain features in type 1 diabetes. Study results and caveats: There was a possibility that cDNA sequencing over-represented cells with high TCR expression. Although PCR might favor shorter templates, it would do so equally in patients and controls. The naive, central memory and Treg TCRB repertoires of patients appeared to be more similar to one another than those of healthy donors. In every one of the four CD4+ subsets, TCRB CDR3s were moderately but significantly shorter in Type 1 diabetes patients.

What was sequenced were expressed TCRB transcripts, since all of the isolated RNA had been reverse transcribed. This table comes from immunoSEQ multiplex PCR, and its TCRdb copy is limited to in-frame clones, with some not included. The sample shows 600,000 or so clones, over 12% of them seen only once. This CDR3 has 12 residues. Trimming shortened V by 2 bases and J by 6 bases, and 8 bases separated the two germline ends. Germline assignment: CDR1 KGHSH and CDR2 LQKENI. As to this clone: Its antigen is unknown.

The chain employs TRBV18 and TRBJ2-7; D is uncertain. Sequences were obtained from naive CD4+ T cells from blood. The receptor comes from a man aged 18 to 30 with type 1 diabetes. The CDR3 loop is CASSPGLLEQYF. The DNA of the CDR3 is TGTGCCAGCTCACCAGGCCTCCTCGAGCAGTACTTC.